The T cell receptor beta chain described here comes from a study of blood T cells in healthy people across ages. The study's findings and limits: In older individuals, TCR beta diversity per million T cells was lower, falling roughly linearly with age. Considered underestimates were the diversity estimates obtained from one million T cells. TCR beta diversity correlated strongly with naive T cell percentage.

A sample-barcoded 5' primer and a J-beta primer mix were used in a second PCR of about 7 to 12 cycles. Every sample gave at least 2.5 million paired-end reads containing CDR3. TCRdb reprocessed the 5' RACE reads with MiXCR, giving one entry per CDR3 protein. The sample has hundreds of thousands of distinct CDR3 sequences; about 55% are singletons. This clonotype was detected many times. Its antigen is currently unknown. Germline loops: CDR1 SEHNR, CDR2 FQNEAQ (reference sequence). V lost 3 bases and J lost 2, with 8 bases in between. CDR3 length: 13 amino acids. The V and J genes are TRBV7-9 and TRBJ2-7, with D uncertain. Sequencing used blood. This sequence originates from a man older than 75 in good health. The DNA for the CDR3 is TGTGCCAGCAGCTTGGAGTACACCTACGAGCAGTACTTC. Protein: CASSLEYTYEQYF.